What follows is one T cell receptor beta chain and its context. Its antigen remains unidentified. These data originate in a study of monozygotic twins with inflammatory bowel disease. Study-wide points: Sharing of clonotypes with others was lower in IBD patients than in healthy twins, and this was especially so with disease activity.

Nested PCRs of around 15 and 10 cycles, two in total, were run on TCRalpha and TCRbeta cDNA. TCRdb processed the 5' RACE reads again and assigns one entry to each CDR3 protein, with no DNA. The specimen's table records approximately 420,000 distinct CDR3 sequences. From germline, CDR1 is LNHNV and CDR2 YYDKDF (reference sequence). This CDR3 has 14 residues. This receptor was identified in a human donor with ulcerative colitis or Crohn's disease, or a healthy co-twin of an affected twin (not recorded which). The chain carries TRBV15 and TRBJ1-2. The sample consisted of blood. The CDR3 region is CATSRAGSLDGYTF.